This is a list of T cell receptor beta chains from one sample in a study of blood T cell repertoires in COVID-19. The data were produced by immunoSEQ multiplex PCR, yet TCRdb's version contains in-frame clones alone and is incomplete. The data contain around 200,000 clones, about three quarters of them singletons. The sample comprised peripheral blood. The origin of the receptors is a woman aged 65 to 85 with acute or convalescent COVID-19. CDR3s include the opening cysteine and the closing phenylalanine or tryptophan. The D gene is left open where the match is weak. Size tells how often a clone was seen (once, few, many) or the class of an expanded clone, and some rows leave it out.

V,J,length,D,size,DNA,CDR3
TRBV19,TRBJ2-5,14,TRBD1,-,TGTGCCAGTAGCTACAGGGGGCTTAGGGAGACCCAGTACTTC,CASSYRGLRETQYF
TRBV15,TRBJ2-2,17,TRBD1,-,TGTGCCACCAGCAGAGACAGGGGGCACACGAACACCGGGGAGCTGTTTTTT,CATSRDRGHTNTGELFF
TRBV7-9,TRBJ1-2,14,TRBD1,-,TGTGCCAGCACAAAGACAGGGTCTAACTATGGCTACACCTTC,CASTKTGSNYGYTF
TRBV5-1,TRBJ1-2,17,TRBD1,-,TGCGCCAGCAGCCGAGGGGACAGGGGGCAAATTGGCTTGGGCTACACCTTC,CASSRGDRGQIGLGYTF
TRBV2,TRBJ1-1,14,TRBD1,once,TGTGCCAGCCAGGGACAGGGTGGCGGCATTGAAGCTTTCTTT,CASQGQGGGIEAFF
TRBV2,TRBJ1-1,13,-,-,TGTGCCAGCAGCGAAACAGGTAACACTGAAGCTTTCTTT,CASSETGNTEAFF
TRBV7-9,TRBJ2-1,15,-,-,TGTGCCAGCAGCTTAGCACTTAATCGTTACAATGAGCAGTTCTTC,CASSLALNRYNEQFF
TRBV11-3,TRBJ2-2,13,-,-,TGTGCCAGCAGCTTAACTACCGCCGGGGAGCTGTTTTTT,CASSLTTAGELFF
TRBV7-9,TRBJ2-5,16,TRBD2,-,TGTGCCAGCAGCCTCACTAGCGGGTCGTACCAAGAGACCCAGTACTTC,CASSLTSGSYQETQYF
TRBV5-1,TRBJ2-3,15,-,-,TGCGCCAGCAGCTTCCAGGGGCAGGGTACAGATACGCAGTATTTT,CASSFQGQGTDTQYF
TRBV5-6,TRBJ2-7,16,TRBD2,-,TGTGCCAGCAGCCTAACTAGCGGGAGATTTGGTTACGAGCAGTACTTC,CASSLTSGRFGYEQYF
TRBV19,TRBJ1-4,15,TRBD1,few,TGTGCCAGTAGTACCACACAGGGGGCAGGTGAAAAACTGTTTTTT,CASSTTQGAGEKLFF
TRBV5-6,TRBJ1-2,15,-,-,TGTGCCAGCAGCGTGGATACAGGGAGAATCGATGGCTACACCTTC,CASSVDTGRIDGYTF
TRBV6-2/TRBV6-3,TRBJ2-1,13,-,-,TGTGCCAGCAGTCGCGGGGTTTTAGATGAGCAGTTCTTC,CASSRGVLDEQFF
TRBV11-2,TRBJ2-1,11,TRBD1,-,TGTGCCAGCAGCTTAGGGGCAGGACAGGTCTTC,CASSLGAGQVF
TRBV24-1,TRBJ2-3,16,TRBD2,-,TGTGCCACCAGTGAGAGGACTAGCGGGAGGCCAGATACGCAGTATTTT,CATSERTSGRPDTQYF
TRBV5-6,TRBJ2-5,14,-,-,TGTGCCAGCGCTTACGGGACTCTCGAAGAGACCCAGTACTTC,CASAYGTLEETQYF
TRBV6-5,TRBJ2-1,13,-,-,TGTGCCAGCAAATCCCTTACGGGATGGGAGCAGTTCTTC,CASKSLTGWEQFF
TRBV15,TRBJ1-2,14,-,-,TGTGCCACCAGCAGACCTTTCAGGGCAGATGGCTACACCTTC,CATSRPFRADGYTF
TRBV5-6,TRBJ2-1,14,-,-,TGTGCCAGCAGCTTGGTGGGCGGAGGCGGGGAGCAGTTCTTC,CASSLVGGGGEQFF
TRBV30,TRBJ1-1,11,-,-,TGTGCCTTCGCCGGACAGACTGAAGCTTTCTTT,CAFAGQTEAFF
TRBV11-2,TRBJ2-3,15,TRBD1,-,TGTGCCAGCAGCCAGGGGACAGGGTTCACAGATACGCAGTATTTT,CASSQGTGFTDTQYF
TRBV20-1,TRBJ1-3,11,-,-,TGCAGTGCTAATCAGGGTGACACCATATATTTT,CSANQGDTIYF
TRBV5-1,TRBJ1-1,12,-,few,TGCGCCAGCCGACAGCCCAACACTGAAGCTTTCTTT,CASRQPNTEAFF
TRBV24-1,TRBJ1-1,18,TRBD1,-,TGTGCCACCAGTGATACCGGGGCAGGGGGCAAGCGGGGCACTGAAGCTTTCTTT,CATSDTGAGGKRGTEAFF
TRBV5-1,TRBJ2-5,15,-,once,TGCGCCAGCAGCCAGGGGACCCAGGGTCGGGAGACCCAGTACTTC,CASSQGTQGRETQYF
TRBV7-9,TRBJ1-1,12,TRBD1,-,TGTGCCGATAAGGGGGCGAACACTGAAGCTTTCTTT,CADKGANTEAFF
TRBV6-2/TRBV6-3,TRBJ2-7,15,-,-,TGTGCCAGCAGTTACTCTTTTGACTTACCCTACGAGCAGTACTTC,CASSYSFDLPYEQYF
TRBV2,TRBJ2-7,15,TRBD2,-,TGTGCCAGCAGTGAAGTGCTAGCGGGGTTCTACGAGCAGTACTTC,CASSEVLAGFYEQYF
TRBV27,TRBJ2-7,15,TRBD1,few,TGTGCCAGCAGGCAGCCGGGACAGTCTTTATACGAGCAGTACTTC,CASRQPGQSLYEQYF
TRBV10-3,TRBJ1-2,14,TRBD1,-,TGTGCCATCAGTGAGTCGGCACAGGGGGGCGGCTACACCTTC,CAISESAQGGGYTF
TRBV4-2,TRBJ2-7,13,-,-,TGTGCCAGCAGCCAAAAACTAGCCTACGAGCAGTACTTC,CASSQKLAYEQYF
TRBV5-1,TRBJ2-7,16,TRBD2,-,TGCGCCAGCAGTCTCGGTGGGACTAGCGGTGGGTACGAGCAGTACTTC,CASSLGGTSGGYEQYF
TRBV19,TRBJ2-1,18,TRBD2,-,TGTGCCAGTAGTATAGCCGGACTAGCGGGAGGACAATACAATGAGCAGTTCTTC,CASSIAGLAGGQYNEQFF
TRBV6-5,TRBJ2-5,13,-,-,TGTGCCAGCAGTCTAGACAGGACAGAGACCCAGTACTTC,CASSLDRTETQYF
TRBV10-1,TRBJ1-2,13,-,-,TGCGCCACCCCCGGGGGGCGGGATACTGGCTACACCTTC,CATPGGRDTGYTF
TRBV7-2,TRBJ1-6,18,TRBD1,once,TGTGCCAGCAGCTCGGGAGGGGCAGGGGGGAACTATAATTCACCCCTCCACTTT,CASSSGGAGGNYNSPLHF
TRBV2,TRBJ1-2,13,-,-,TGTGCCAGCAGTGGGCTAGGGGTAGGTGGCTACACCTTC,CASSGLGVGGYTF
TRBV11-2,TRBJ1-1,16,TRBD1,-,TGTGCCAGCAGCCGGGGGACAGGGGGTGGGAACACTGAAGCTTTCTTT,CASSRGTGGGNTEAFF
TRBV5-1,TRBJ1-1,15,-,-,TGCGCCAGCAAAGGAGGGAGGGAGTTCGAAACTGAAGCTTTCTTT,CASKGGREFETEAFF
TRBV29-1,TRBJ2-7,10,-,-,TGCAGCGTTGGCGAGTACGAGCAGTACTTC,CSVGEYEQYF
TRBV4-1,TRBJ2-2,18,TRBD2,-,TGCGCCAGCAGCCGGGATCGGGGCGGGAGGAGCGGGTCCGGGGAGCTGTTTTTT,CASSRDRGGRSGSGELFF
TRBV28,TRBJ2-2,17,-,few,TGTGCCAGCAGTGGCATACCGGGACAACAGGGCACCGGGGAGCTGTTTTTT,CASSGIPGQQGTGELFF
TRBV5-1,TRBJ2-3,17,TRBD2,-,TGCGCCAGCAGCTTGGGGCTAGCGGGGAGTAGTACAGATACGCAGTATTTT,CASSLGLAGSSTDTQYF
TRBV28,TRBJ1-1,11,-,once,TGTGCCGGGGGCCCACCGCACCAAGCTTTCTTT,CAGGPPHQAFF
TRBV29-1,TRBJ2-7,13,-,-,TGCAGCGTTGGGGGAGGGACACCCTACGAGCAGTACTTC,CSVGGGTPYEQYF
TRBV5-4,TRBJ2-3,16,-,-,TGTGCCAGCAGCTTGTTGATGGCGGGAATAACAGATACGCAGTATTTT,CASSLLMAGITDTQYF
TRBV28,TRBJ1-5,16,-,few,TGTGCCAGCAGTTCCTCCCGTGGGGCCGGCAATCAGCCCCAGCATTTT,CASSSSRGAGNQPQHF
TRBV2,TRBJ1-1,11,-,-,TGTGCCACCCTCCTAAACACTGAAGCTTTCTTT,CATLLNTEAFF
TRBV7-9,TRBJ2-1,16,-,-,TGTGCCAGCAGCTTAGACACGGGAAGAGCCTACAATGAGCAGTTCTTC,CASSLDTGRAYNEQFF
TRBV29-1,TRBJ2-4,12,-,-,TGCAGCGTTGAATACAGGGAAAACATTCAGTACTTC,CSVEYRENIQYF
TRBV2,TRBJ1-5,14,-,-,TGTGCCAGCAGTACACAGGGCCTCCCTCAGCCCCAGCATTTT,CASSTQGLPQPQHF
TRBV7-2,TRBJ2-5,16,TRBD2,-,TGTGCCAGCAGCCCAGGCGACCTAGCGGTACAAGAGACCCAGTACTTC,CASSPGDLAVQETQYF
TRBV30,TRBJ1-1,12,-,-,TGTGCCTGGACCAACGGGGGGAAAATCGCTTTCTTT,CAWTNGGKIAFF
TRBV5-8,TRBJ2-1,17,TRBD2,-,TGTGCCAGCAGCTTGGGGAGGGTAGCGGGAGTGGCGAATGAGCAGTTCTTC,CASSLGRVAGVANEQFF
TRBV11-2,TRBJ2-1,17,TRBD2,-,TGTGCCAGCAGCTTAGGGGGTGGACTAGCGGGAGACCGCGTCCAGTTCTTC,CASSLGGGLAGDRVQFF
TRBV10-3,TRBJ2-5,13,TRBD1,-,TGTGCCATTATGGGACAGGGGGAAGAGACCCAGTACTTC,CAIMGQGEETQYF
TRBV25-1,TRBJ1-2,16,TRBD1,-,TGTGCCAGCAGTGAATGGAGGAGGGACAGGGACTATGGCTACACCTTC,CASSEWRRDRDYGYTF
TRBV15,TRBJ2-1,15,-,-,TGTGCCACCAGCAGAGATAGGGGAACCTACAATGGGCAGTTCTTC,CATSRDRGTYNGQFF
TRBV2,TRBJ1-5,14,-,-,TGTGCCAGCAGCCGCGCAGGCTCCAATCAGCCCCAGCATTTT,CASSRAGSNQPQHF